The 19 T cell receptor beta chains below were found in one sample sequenced in a study of blood T cell repertoires in COVID-19. TCRdb's table, derived via immunoSEQ multiplex PCR, lists solely in-frame clones and lacks some. The sample has approximately 190,000 clones, about 80% seen once. Material for sequencing was peripheral blood. These receptors were collected from a man aged 25 to 40 with active or convalescent COVID-19.

J is TRBJ2-3 and V is TRBV10-1; TRBD2 matches 9 bases. CDR3 length: 14 amino acids. After removal of 5 bases from V and 2 bases from J, the junction contained 2 bases not matched to a gene. Germline V CDR1 and CDR2: WNHNN, SYGVQD (reference sequence). The CDR3 reads CASSLAGFTDTQYF. The CDR3 nucleotides read TGCGCCAGCAGTCTAGCGGGATTCACAGATACGCAGTATTTT.

The V gene is TRBV6-5, the J gene TRBJ1-3; the match to TRBD1 covers 7 bases. The CDR3 spans 14 residues. V dropped 7 bases and J dropped 3; count of bases not matched to a gene: 6. Germline lookup yields CDR1 MNHEY and CDR2 SVGAGI. The CDR3 nucleotides read TGTGCCAGCATCCCAGGGGGAGGTGGAAACACCATATATTTT. It codes for CASIPGGGGNTIYF.

V usage is TRBV27 and J usage is TRBJ1-6, with a tentative D call TRBD1 (5 bases). The V end lost 5 bases, the J end lost 5 bases, and 16 bases lay between the germline ends. The CDR3 consists of 16 residues. Germline V gene lookup returns CDR1 MNHEY and CDR2 SMNVEV (reference sequence). The CDR3 DNA reads TGTGCCAGCAGTCTTTTTGCGGGGGTCCATAATTCACCCCTCCACTTT. Its protein product is CASSLFAGVHNSPLHF.

This chain connects TRBV9 to TRBJ2-3; 10 bases match TRBD2. V dropped 2 bases and J dropped 3; count of bases not matched to a gene: 3. Germline V gene sequence: CDR1 SGDLS, CDR2 YYNGEE. There are 15 residues in the CDR3. For the CDR3, the DNA is TGTGCCAGCAGCGTCACTAGCGGGGTGACAGATACGCAGTATTTT. It codes for CASSVTSGVTDTQYF.

Only one count was recorded for this clone. The genes are TRBV12-3 or TRBV12-4 and TRBJ2-1; possible D gene TRBD1, 5 bases. This CDR3 is built from 12 residues. Trimming cost V 5 bases and J 10 bases, with 12 bases left between them. CDR3 nucleotides: TGTGCCAGCAGTCCTTCTTACAGGGAGCAGTTCTTC. It specifies CASSPSYREQFF.

The chain joins TRBV6-5 to TRBJ2-2, with 7 nucleotides matching TRBD1. Germline trimming cut 7 bases from V and 0 bases from J; bases unmatched to any gene: 5. This CDR3 is 15 amino acids long. In germline, CDR1 is MNHEY, CDR2 SVGAGI. The DNA for the CDR3 is TGTGCCAGCACGAGGACAGGATCGAACACCGGGGAGCTGTTTTTT. It specifies CASTRTGSNTGELFF.

This rearrangement joins TRBV7-6 to TRBJ1-6, with 8 bases matching TRBD1. Germline CDR1 and CDR2: SGHVS and FNYEAQ. V dropped 5 bases and J dropped 0; count of bases not matched to a gene: 15. CDR3 length: 20 amino acids. In DNA form, the CDR3 reads TGTGCCAGCAGCCGAAGACTAGGGGACAGGACGAGCTCCTATAATTCACCCCTCCACTTT. It is translated as CASSRRLGDRTSSYNSPLHF.

The rearrangement joins TRBV18 to TRBJ2-2, with TRBD2 matching over 8 bases. Germline trimming cut 2 bases from V and 5 bases from J; bases unmatched to any gene: 7. This CDR3 spans 16 amino acids. CDR1 KGHSH and CDR2 LQKENI come from the germline V gene. The CDR3 spells CASSPIFQRETGELFF. CDR3 bases: TGTGCCAGCTCACCAATTTTCCAGCGGGAGACCGGGGAGCTGTTTTTT.

This clone occurred a few times. The rearrangement links TRBV28 to TRBJ1-2, with 9 bases fitting TRBD1. The germline V gene encodes CDR1 MDHEN and CDR2 SYDVKM. Losses at the gene ends were 3 bases for V and 4 bases for J; bases not matched to a gene: 6. The CDR3 covers 15 residues. The CDR3 DNA is TGTGCCAGCAGTTTCGGGGGGGGACAGGGCTATGGCTACACCTTC. Its protein product is CASSFGGGQGYGYTF.

The rearrangement links TRBV5-1 to TRBJ2-7, with 7 bases that match TRBD1. Trimming at V came to 7 bases and at J to 3 bases, leaving 7 bases not matched to a gene. CDR1 is SGHRS, CDR2 YFSETQ, per germline. This CDR3 is built from 13 residues. CDR3 nucleotide sequence: TGCGCCAGCGCCGGGGACAGTCTCTACGAGCAGTACTTC. Its translation is CASAGDSLYEQYF.

The chain links TRBV4-1 to TRBJ2-1; TRBD1 matches 9 bases. There are 16 residues in the CDR3. Germline assignment: CDR1 MGHRA and CDR2 YSYEKL. V lost 1 base to trimming and J lost 7 bases; unmatched junction nucleotides: 8. The CDR3 region has the DNA TGCGCCAGCAGCCAAGGCCGGGACAGGGTCATAAATGAGCAGTTCTTC. Its translation: CASSQGRDRVINEQFF.

This chain connects TRBV2 to TRBJ1-5; perhaps TRBD1 as D (5 bases). This CDR3 contains 13 residues. The germline V gene encodes CDR1 SNHLY and CDR2 FYNNEI. V was shortened by 4 bases and J by 4 bases, with 8 bases between the two germline ends. This CDR3 reads CASSGRVNQPQHF. CDR3 coding DNA: TGTGCCAGCAGTGGCAGGGTTAATCAGCCCCAGCATTTT.

The chain is built from TRBV2 and TRBJ1-5; D is unclear. The V gene lost 5 bases and the J gene lost 2 bases, with 13 bases spanning the gap. The CDR3 consists of 15 residues. Germline V lookup: CDR1 SNHLY, CDR2 FYNNEI. CDR3 region: CASSRETGGNQPQHF. DNA for the CDR3: TGTGCCAGCAGTCGCGAGACTGGAGGCAATCAGCCCCAGCATTTT.

The chain employs TRBV24-1 and TRBJ1-6, with unresolved D. Germline lookup yields CDR1 KGHDR and CDR2 SFDVKD. The CDR3 spans 14 residues. Deletions cut 9 bases from V and 4 bases from J, with 12 bases between. The CDR3 DNA follows: TGTGCCACCGTATTCGGAGGGTATAATTCACCCCTCCACTTT. This sequence encodes CATVFGGYNSPLHF.

The chain recombines TRBV30 with TRBJ2-7, with 9 bases lining up with TRBD1. The germline gives CDR1 GTSNPN, CDR2 SVGIG (reference sequence). V lost 1 base to trimming and J lost 5 bases; unmatched junction nucleotides: 6. This CDR3 region has 14 residues. CDR3 amino acids: CAWSAGQGFHEQYF. The CDR3 nucleotides read TGTGCCTGGAGTGCGGGACAGGGTTTCCACGAGCAGTACTTC.

V usage is TRBV3-1 (or the pseudogene TRBV3-2) and J usage is TRBJ1-4; a possible D gene is TRBD1 (6 bases). The V end was cut by 0 bases, the J end by 6 bases, with 11 bases between. This CDR3 is built from 15 residues. CDR1 and CDR2 from the germline V gene are LGHDT and YNNKEL (reference sequence). The CDR3 sequence is CASSQEQGHYEKLFF. The CDR3 DNA reads TGTGCCAGCAGCCAAGAGCAGGGGCACTATGAAAAACTGTTTTTT.

The chain has TRBV29-1 and TRBJ2-3, with no clear D. The CDR3 runs 12 residues. In germline, CDR1 is SQVTM, CDR2 ANQGSEA. V was trimmed by 7 bases and J by 2 bases, leaving 10 bases between them. CDR3 loop: CSAYSYTDTQYF. CDR3 bases: TGCAGCGCGTACTCATACACAGATACGCAGTATTTT.

This clone has a handful of counts. The gene calls are TRBV5-1 and TRBJ2-1; 9 bases line up with TRBD2. The trim removed 3 bases at V and 9 bases at J, leaving 10 bases unmatched. CDR3 length: 15 amino acids. Germline V gene sequence: CDR1 SGHRS, CDR2 YFSETQ. Here the CDR3 DNA reads TGCGCCAGCAGCTCACTAGCGGGTGGGCGTACTGAGCAGTTCTTC. This gives the protein CASSSLAGGRTEQFF.

The V gene is TRBV4-3, the J gene TRBJ2-7; 9 bases fit TRBD1. This CDR3 spans 17 amino acids. The germline CDR1 and CDR2 sequences are LGHNA and YSLEER. The V gene end was trimmed by 2 bases and the J gene end by 1 base; junction bases not matched to a gene: 9. The CDR3 coding sequence is TGCGCCAGCAGCCAATCCGTTACAGGGGGCATTTCCTACGAGCAGTACTTC. This gives the protein CASSQSVTGGISYEQYF.